This T cell receptor (beta chain) was sequenced during a study of T cell changes during pregnancy in multiple sclerosis. Assay: immunoSEQ multiplex PCR; the TCRdb copy retains only in-frame clones and omits some. Of approximately 90,000 clones in the sample, approximately 90% are singletons; the top ten hold 0.9% to 0.95%. Deletions cut 5 bases from V and 7 bases from J, with 9 bases between. The CDR3 extends over 11 amino acids. The germline CDR1 and CDR2 sequences are SEHNR and FQNEAQ (reference sequence). The sequence was obtained from a female donor with multiple sclerosis, enrolled in a pregnancy study. Sequencing used peripheral blood, obtained before pregnancy. This rearrangement joins TRBV7-9 to TRBJ2-7, with D unresolved. Here the CDR3 DNA reads TGTGCCAGCAGCCCGATGAGGGAGCAGTACTTC. It yields the protein CASSPMREQYF. The variable domain in full, completed from reference TRBV7-9 and TRBJ2-7, reads DTGVSQNPRHKITKRGQNVTFRCDPISEHNRLYWYRQTLGQGPEFLTYFQNEAQLEKSRLLSDRFSAERPKGSFSTLEIQRTEQGDSAMYLCASSPMREQYFGPGTRLTVT.